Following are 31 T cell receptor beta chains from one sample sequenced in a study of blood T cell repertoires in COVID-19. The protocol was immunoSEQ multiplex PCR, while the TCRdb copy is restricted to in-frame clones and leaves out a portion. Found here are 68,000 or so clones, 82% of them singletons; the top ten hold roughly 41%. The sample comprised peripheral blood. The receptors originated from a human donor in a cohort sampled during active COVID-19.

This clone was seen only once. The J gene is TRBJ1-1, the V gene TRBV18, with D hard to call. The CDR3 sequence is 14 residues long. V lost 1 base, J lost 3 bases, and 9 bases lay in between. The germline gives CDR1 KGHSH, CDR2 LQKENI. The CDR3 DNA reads TGTGCCAGCTCACCACAACAGACGGACACTGAAGCTTTCTTT. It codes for CASSPQQTDTEAFF.

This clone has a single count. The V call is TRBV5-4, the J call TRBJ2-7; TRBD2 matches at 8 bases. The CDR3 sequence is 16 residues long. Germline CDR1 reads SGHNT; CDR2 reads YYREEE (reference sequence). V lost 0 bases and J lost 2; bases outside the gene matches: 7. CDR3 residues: CASSLGSGGTPYEQYF. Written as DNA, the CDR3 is TGTGCCAGCAGCTTGGGAAGCGGGGGTACCCCCTACGAGCAGTACTTC. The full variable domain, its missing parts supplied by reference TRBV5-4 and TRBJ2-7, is ETGVTQSPTHLIKTRGQQVTLRCSSQSGHNTVSWYQQALGQGPQFIFQYYREEENGRGNFPPRFSGLQFPNYSSELNVNALELDDSALYLCASSLGSGGTPYEQYFGPGTRLTVT.

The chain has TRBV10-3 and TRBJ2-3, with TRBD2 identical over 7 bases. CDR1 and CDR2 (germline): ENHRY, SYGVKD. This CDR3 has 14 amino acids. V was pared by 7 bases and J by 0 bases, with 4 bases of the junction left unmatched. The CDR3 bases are TGTGCCATCAAGGGCGGGGGTAGCACAGATACGCAGTATTTT. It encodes CAIKGGGSTDTQYF.

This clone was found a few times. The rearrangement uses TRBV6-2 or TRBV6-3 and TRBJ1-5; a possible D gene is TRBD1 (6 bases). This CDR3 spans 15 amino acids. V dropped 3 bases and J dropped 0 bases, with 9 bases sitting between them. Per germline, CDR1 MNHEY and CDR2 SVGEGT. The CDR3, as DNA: TGTGCCAGCAGTTATACAGGGCATAGCAATCAGCCCCAGCATTTT. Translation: CASSYTGHSNQPQHF.

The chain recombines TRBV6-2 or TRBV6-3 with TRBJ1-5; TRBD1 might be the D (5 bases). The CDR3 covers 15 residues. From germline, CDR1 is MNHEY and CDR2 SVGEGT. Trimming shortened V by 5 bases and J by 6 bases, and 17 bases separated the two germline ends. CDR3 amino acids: CASSTDTEGRQPQHF. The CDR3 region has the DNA TGTGCCAGCAGTACGGACACCGAAGGCCGTCAGCCCCAGCATTTT.

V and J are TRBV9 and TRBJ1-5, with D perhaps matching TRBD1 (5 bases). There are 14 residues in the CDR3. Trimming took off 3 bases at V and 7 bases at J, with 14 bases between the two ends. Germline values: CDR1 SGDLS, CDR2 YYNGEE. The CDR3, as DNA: TGTGCCAGCAGCGCACAGGTTGGGGGGCAGCCCCAGCATTTT. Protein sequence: CASSAQVGGQPQHF. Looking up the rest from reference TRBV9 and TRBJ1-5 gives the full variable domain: DSGVTQTPKHLITATGQRVTLRCSPRSGDLSVYWYQQSLDQGLQFLIQYYNGEERAKGNILERFSAQQFPDLHSELNLSSLELGDSALYFCASSAQVGGQPQHFGDGTRLSIL.

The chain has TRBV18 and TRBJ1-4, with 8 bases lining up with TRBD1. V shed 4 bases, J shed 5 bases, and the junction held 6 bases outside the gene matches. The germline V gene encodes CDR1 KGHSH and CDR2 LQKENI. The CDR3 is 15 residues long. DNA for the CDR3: TGTGCCAGCTCACTCAGTAGACAGGGGAATGAAAAACTGTTTTTT. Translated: CASSLSRQGNEKLFF.

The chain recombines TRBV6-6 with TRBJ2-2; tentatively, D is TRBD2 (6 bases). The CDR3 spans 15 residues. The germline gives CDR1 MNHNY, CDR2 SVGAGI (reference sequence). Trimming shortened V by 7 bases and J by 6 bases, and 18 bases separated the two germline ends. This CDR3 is CASTYEGLIAGELFF. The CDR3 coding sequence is TGTGCCAGCACCTACGAGGGACTGATTGCCGGGGAGCTGTTTTTT.

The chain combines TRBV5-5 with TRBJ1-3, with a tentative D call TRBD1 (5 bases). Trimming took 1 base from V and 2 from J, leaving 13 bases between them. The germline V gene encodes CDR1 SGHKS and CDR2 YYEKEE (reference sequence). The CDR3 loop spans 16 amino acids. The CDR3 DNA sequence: TGTGCCAGCAGCTTGTACCCAACAGGTGCTGGAAACACCATATATTTT. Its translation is CASSLYPTGAGNTIYF. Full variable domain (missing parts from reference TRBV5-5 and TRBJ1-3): DAGVTQSPTHLIKTRGQQVTLRCSPISGHKSVSWYQQVLGQGPQFIFQYYEKEERGRGNFPDRFSARQFPNYSSELNVNALLLGDSALYLCASSLYPTGAGNTIYFGEGSWLTVV.

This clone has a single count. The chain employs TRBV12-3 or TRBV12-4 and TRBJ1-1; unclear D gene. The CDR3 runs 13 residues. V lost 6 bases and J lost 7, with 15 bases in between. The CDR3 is CASRPDNGVEAFF. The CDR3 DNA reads TGTGCCAGCAGACCCGACAACGGGGTTGAAGCTTTCTTT.

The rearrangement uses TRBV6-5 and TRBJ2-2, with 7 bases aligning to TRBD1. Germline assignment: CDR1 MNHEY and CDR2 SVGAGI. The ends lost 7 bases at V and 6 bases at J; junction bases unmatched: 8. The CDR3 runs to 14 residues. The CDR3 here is CASIHRQGPGELFF. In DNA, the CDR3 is TGTGCCAGCATTCACCGACAGGGACCCGGGGAGCTGTTTTTT.

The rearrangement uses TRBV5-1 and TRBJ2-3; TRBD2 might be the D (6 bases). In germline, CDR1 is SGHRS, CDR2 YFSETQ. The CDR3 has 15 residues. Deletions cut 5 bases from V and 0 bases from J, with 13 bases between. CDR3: CASSQTGTSTDTQYF. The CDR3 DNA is TGCGCCAGCAGTCAGACCGGGACTAGCACAGATACGCAGTATTTT.

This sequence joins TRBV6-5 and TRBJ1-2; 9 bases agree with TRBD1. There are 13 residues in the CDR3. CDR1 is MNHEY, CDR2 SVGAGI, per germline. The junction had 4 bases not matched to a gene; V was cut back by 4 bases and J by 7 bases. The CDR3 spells CASSFRDRAGYTF. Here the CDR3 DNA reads TGTGCCAGCAGTTTCCGGGACAGGGCTGGCTACACCTTC.

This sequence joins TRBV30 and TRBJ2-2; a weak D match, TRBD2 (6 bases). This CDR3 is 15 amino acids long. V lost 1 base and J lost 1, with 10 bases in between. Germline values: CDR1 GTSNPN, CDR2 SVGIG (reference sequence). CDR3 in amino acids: CAWSDLGGNTGELFF. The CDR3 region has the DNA TGTGCCTGGAGTGATTTGGGAGGGAACACCGGGGAGCTGTTTTTT.

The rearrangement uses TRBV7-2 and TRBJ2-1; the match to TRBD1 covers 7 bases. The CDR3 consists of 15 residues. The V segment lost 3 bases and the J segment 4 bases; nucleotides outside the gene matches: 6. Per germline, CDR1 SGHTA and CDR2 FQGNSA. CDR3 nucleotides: TGTGCCAGCAGCTTGCTAGGACAGGATTACAATGAGCAGTTCTTC. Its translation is CASSLLGQDYNEQFF.

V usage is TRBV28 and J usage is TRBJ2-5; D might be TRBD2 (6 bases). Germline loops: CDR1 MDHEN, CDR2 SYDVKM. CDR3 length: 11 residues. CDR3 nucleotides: TGTGCTTACGGCGGGGTGGAGACCCAGTACTTC. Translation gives CAYGGVETQYF.

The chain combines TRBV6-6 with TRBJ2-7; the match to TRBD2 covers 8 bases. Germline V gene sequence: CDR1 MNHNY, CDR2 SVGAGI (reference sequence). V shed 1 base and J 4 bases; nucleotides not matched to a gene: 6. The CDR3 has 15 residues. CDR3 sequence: CASSYLRGALYEQYF. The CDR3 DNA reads TGTGCCAGCAGTTACTTGCGGGGGGCCTTATACGAGCAGTACTTC.

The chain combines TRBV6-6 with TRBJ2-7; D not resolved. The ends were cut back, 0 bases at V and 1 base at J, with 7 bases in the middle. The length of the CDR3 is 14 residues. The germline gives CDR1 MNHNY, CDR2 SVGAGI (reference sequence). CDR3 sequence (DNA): TGTGCCAGCAGTTACTCGGCAGGTTCCTACGAGCAGTACTTC. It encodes CASSYSAGSYEQYF.

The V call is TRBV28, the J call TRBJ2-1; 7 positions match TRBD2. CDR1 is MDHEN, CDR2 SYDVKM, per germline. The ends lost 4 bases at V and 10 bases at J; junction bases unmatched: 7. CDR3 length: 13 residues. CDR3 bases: TGTGCCAGCAGTTCTCATGCGGGGGAAGAGCAGTTCTTC. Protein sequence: CASSSHAGEEQFF.

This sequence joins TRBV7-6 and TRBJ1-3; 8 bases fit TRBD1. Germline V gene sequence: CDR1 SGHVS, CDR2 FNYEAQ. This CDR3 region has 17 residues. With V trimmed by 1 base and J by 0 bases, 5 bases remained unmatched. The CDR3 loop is CASSLGGQGPSGNTIYF. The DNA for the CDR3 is TGTGCCAGCAGCTTAGGAGGACAGGGTCCCTCTGGAAACACCATATATTTT.

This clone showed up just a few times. The DNA of the CDR3 is TGTGCCAGCAGCCGCGGACAGGGCGGGGATACGCAGTATTTT. As protein: CASSRGQGGDTQYF. The chain employs TRBV2 and TRBJ2-3, with 8 bases lining up with TRBD1. Looked up from germline, CDR1 is SNHLY and CDR2 is FYNNEI. V dropped 6 bases and J dropped 6; count of bases not matched to a gene: 8. This CDR3 comprises 14 residues.

The CDR3 nucleotides are TGTGCCAGCAGCCAGAGGACAGGGAGCGGTTCAGATACGCAGTATTTT. Residues: CASSQRTGSGSDTQYF. The chain is built from TRBV3-1 (or the pseudogene TRBV3-2) and TRBJ2-3; 8 nucleotides match TRBD1. Germline V gene lookup returns CDR1 LGHDT and CDR2 YNNKEL (reference sequence). The ends lost 3 bases at V and 4 bases at J; junction bases unmatched: 9. The CDR3 is 16 amino acids.

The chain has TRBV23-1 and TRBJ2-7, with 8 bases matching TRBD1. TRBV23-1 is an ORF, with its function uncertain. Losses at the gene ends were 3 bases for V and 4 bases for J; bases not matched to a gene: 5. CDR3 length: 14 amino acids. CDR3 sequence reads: CASSHRQGLYEQYF. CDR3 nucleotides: TGCGCCAGCAGTCATCGACAGGGGCTATACGAGCAGTACTTC.

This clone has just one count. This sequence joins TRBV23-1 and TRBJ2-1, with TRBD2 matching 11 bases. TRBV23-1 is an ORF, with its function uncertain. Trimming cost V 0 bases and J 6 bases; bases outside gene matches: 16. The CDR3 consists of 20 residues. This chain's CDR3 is CASSQSEASGGSGTINEQFF. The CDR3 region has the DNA TGCGCCAGCAGTCAATCCGAGGCTAGCGGGGGGTCCGGAACAATCAATGAGCAGTTCTTC.

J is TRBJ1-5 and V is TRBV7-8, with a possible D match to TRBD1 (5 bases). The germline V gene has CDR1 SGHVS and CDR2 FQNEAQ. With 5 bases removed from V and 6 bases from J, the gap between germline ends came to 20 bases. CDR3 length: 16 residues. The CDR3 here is CASSTLSAGKFQPQHF. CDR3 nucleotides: TGTGCCAGCAGCACCCTCAGTGCAGGGAAATTTCAGCCCCAGCATTTT.

CDR3 coding DNA: TGTGCCAGCAGCTTGGGCCTCACAGGGGGAATCACTGAAGCTTTCTTT. This encodes CASSLGLTGGITEAFF. V is TRBV5-4 and J is TRBJ1-1; 8 bases line up with TRBD1. CDR3 size: 16 residues. Germline V gene lookup returns CDR1 SGHNT and CDR2 YYREEE (reference sequence). J was trimmed by 4 bases and V by 0 bases; bases with no gene match: 8.

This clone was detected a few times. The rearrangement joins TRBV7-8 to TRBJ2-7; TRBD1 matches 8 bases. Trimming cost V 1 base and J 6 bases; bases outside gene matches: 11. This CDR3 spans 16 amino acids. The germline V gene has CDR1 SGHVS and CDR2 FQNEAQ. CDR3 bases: TGTGCCAGCAGCTTAGTACAGGGGGTGATAAGAAGCGAGCAGTACTTC. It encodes CASSLVQGVIRSEQYF. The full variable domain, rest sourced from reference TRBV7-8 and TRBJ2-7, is GAGVSQSPRYKVAKRGQDVALRCDPISGHVSLFWYQQALGQGPEFLTYFQNEAQLDKSGLPSDRFFAERPEGSVSTLKIQRTQQEDSAVYLCASSLVQGVIRSEQYFGPGTRLTVT.

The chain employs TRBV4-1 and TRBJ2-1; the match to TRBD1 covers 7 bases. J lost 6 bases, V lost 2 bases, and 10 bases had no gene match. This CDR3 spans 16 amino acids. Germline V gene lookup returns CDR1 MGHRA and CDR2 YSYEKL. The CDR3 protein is CASSQSTGTPSNEQFF. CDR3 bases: TGCGCCAGCAGCCAATCGACAGGGACCCCCTCCAATGAGCAGTTCTTC.

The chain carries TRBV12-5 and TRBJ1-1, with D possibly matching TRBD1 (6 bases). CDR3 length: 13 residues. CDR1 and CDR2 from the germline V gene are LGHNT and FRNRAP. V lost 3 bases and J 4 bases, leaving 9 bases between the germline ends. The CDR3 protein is CASGFVGGTEAFF. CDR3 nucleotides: TGTGCTAGTGGTTTTGTAGGGGGCACTGAAGCTTTCTTT.

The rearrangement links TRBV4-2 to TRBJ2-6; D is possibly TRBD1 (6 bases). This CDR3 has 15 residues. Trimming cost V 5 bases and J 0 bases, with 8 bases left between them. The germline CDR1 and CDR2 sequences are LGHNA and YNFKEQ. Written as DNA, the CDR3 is TGTGCCAGCAGCGTACAGGGCTCTGGGGCCAACGTCCTGACTTTC. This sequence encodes CASSVQGSGANVLTF.

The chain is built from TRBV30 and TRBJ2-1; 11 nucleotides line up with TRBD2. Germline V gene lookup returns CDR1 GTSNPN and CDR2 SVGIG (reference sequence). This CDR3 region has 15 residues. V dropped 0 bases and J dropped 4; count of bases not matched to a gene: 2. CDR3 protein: CAWSVLAGAYNEQFF. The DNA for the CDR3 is TGTGCCTGGAGTGTACTAGCGGGGGCATACAATGAGCAGTTCTTC.